Detailed here is one T cell receptor (beta chain). Its antigen is as yet unknown. PCR used 60 Vbeta primers and 13 Jbeta primers. The table came from immunoSEQ multiplex PCR; TCRdb's copy has only in-frame clones and leaves some out. Here the sample table reports tens of thousands of clones. V was shortened by 11 bases and J by 7 bases, with 20 bases between the two germline ends. This CDR3 comprises 13 residues. Germline V gives CDR1 MNHEY, CDR2 SVGAGI. This sample was taken from a study of cytomegalovirus exposure and HLA in healthy donors. Looking at the study overall: Of the donors genotyped, several hundred in all, less than 90% fell in the Caucasian-associated ancestry cluster. Study findings and constraints: Earlier analysis found most TCR beta V segments productive about 87% or about 30% of the time. Cytomegalovirus association was assigned to about 150 TCR beta chains.

What was sequenced was PBMCs. The chain carries TRBV6-5 and TRBJ2-5; D might be TRBD1 (5 bases). The sequence was collected from a girl aged 5-17 years in good health and CMV-seropositive. In DNA, the CDR3 is TGTGCCGCCTATGAAAGGGGTCGAGGGACCCAGTACTTC. It specifies CAAYERGRGTQYF.